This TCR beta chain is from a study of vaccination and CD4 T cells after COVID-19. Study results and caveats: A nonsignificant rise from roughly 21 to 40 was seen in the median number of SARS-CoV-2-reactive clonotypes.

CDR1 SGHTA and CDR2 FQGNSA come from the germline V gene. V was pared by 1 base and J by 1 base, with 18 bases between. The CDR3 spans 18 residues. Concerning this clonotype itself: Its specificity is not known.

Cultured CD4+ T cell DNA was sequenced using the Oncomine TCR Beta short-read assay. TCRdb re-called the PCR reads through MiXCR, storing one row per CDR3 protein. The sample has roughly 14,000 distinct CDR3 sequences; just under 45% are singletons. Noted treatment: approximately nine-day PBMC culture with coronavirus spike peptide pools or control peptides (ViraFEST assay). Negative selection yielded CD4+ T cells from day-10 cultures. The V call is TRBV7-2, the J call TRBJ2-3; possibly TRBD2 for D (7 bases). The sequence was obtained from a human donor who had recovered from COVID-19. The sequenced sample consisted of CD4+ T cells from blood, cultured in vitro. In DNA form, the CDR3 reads TGTGCCAGCAGCTTAGGAAAGTTGCGGGGGCTGGGCACAGATACGCAGTATTTT. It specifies CASSLGKLRGLGTDTQYF.